Presented here are 25 T cell receptor beta chains from one specimen sequenced in a study of technical replicates of blood from a handful of donors (dated by TCRdb to about 2017). Library creation used the immunoSEQ multiplex PCR assay. In TCRdb, the immuneACCESS table is reduced to in-frame sequences with V and J assigned. These tables do not hold every clone; where another copy was compared, an unresolved V gene accounts for under half, and the others remain unexplained. Here the sample has roughly 70,000 clones; about 89% occur a single time. Of the sample, 4.7% is held by the ten largest clones. The sequencing sample was made of PBMCs. The receptors derive from a human donor in good health. Some clones in this sample may be carry-over from other donors' samples.

The chain uses TRBV6-1 and TRBJ2-5, with D perhaps matching TRBD1 (5 bases). The CDR3 loop spans 15 amino acids. V was clipped by 2 bases and J by 5 bases, with 15 bases between them. Germline assignment: CDR1 MNHNS and CDR2 SASEGT. The CDR3 region has the DNA TGTGCCAGCAGTGAAAGGCCAGGGATCGGGGAGACCCAGTACTTC. Translation: CASSERPGIGETQYF.

This clone has a single count. The V call is TRBV27, the J call TRBJ2-7; 8 nucleotides match TRBD2. The CDR3 loop spans 14 amino acids. Germline V gene data show CDR1 as MNHEY and CDR2 as SMNVEV (reference sequence). J was trimmed by 2 bases and V by 5 bases; bases with no gene match: 5. In DNA form, the CDR3 reads TGTGCCAGCAGTCAGACTAGCGTCCCCTACGAGCAGTACTTC. Encoded protein: CASSQTSVPYEQYF.

This clone was detected only once. This rearrangement joins TRBV4-1 to TRBJ1-1; D remains unclear. Germline values: CDR1 MGHRA, CDR2 YSYEKL. The V end was cut by 4 bases, the J end by 0 bases, with 15 bases between. The CDR3 spans 16 residues. The CDR3 sequence is CASSRVGQSMNTEAFF. DNA of the CDR3: TGCGCCAGCAGCCGAGTTGGGCAGTCAATGAACACTGAAGCTTTCTTT.

The genes are TRBV9 and TRBJ2-3, with 8 bases matching TRBD2. The CDR3 extends over 14 amino acids. CDR1 and CDR2 from the germline V gene are SGDLS and YYNGEE. Trimming took 4 bases from V and 7 from J; bases not matched to a gene: 8. The CDR3 DNA reads as TGTGCCAGCAGCCCCCCGGGAGGGATCTATACGCAGTATTTT. Translation gives CASSPPGGIYTQYF. Variable domain in full (rest from reference TRBV9 and TRBJ2-3): DSGVTQTPKHLITATGQRVTLRCSPRSGDLSVYWYQQSLDQGLQFLIQYYNGEERAKGNILERFSAQQFPDLHSELNLSSLELGDSALYFCASSPPGGIYTQYFGPGTRLTVL.

The V call is TRBV6-7, the J call TRBJ2-1, with 13 bases lining up with TRBD2. TRBV6-7 is filed as an ORF, its function uncertain. V gave up 7 bases and J gave up 0 bases; unmatched junction bases: 9. CDR3 length: 18 residues. The CDR3: CASKFGTSGANSYNEQFF. CDR3 DNA sequence: TGTGCCAGCAAATTCGGGACTAGCGGGGCCAACTCCTACAATGAGCAGTTCTTC.

The rearrangement uses TRBV12-5 and TRBJ1-2; D perhaps matches TRBD1 (6 bases). Germline loops: CDR1 LGHNT, CDR2 FRNRAP. The CDR3 is 14 residues long. V was pared by 0 bases and J by 2 bases, with 7 bases between. The CDR3 is CASGLVTGNYGYTF. For the CDR3, the DNA is TGTGCTAGTGGTTTGGTTACAGGGAACTATGGCTACACCTTC. The complete variable domain, with remaining parts taken from reference TRBV12-5 and TRBJ1-2, reads DARVTQTPRHKVTEMGQEVTMRCQPILGHNTVFWYRQTMMQGLELLAYFRNRAPLDDSGMPKDRFSAEMPDATLATLKIQPSEPRDSAVYFCASGLVTGNYGYTFGSGTRLTVV.

The V call is TRBV7-2, the J call TRBJ2-5; D remains ambiguous. V was shortened by 1 base and J by 3 bases, with 18 bases between the two germline ends. The CDR3 runs to 17 residues. CDR1 and CDR2 from the germline V gene are SGHTA and FQGNSA. The CDR3 protein is CASSLDGQRLFKETQYF. As DNA, the CDR3 is TGTGCCAGCAGCTTAGACGGCCAGCGACTCTTCAAAGAGACCCAGTACTTC.

This chain's CDR3 is CASSSSGNSPLHF. The CDR3 bases are TGTGCCAGCAGTTCATCAGGGAATTCACCCCTCCACTTT. The chain employs TRBV6-6 and TRBJ1-6; perhaps TRBD1 as D (5 bases). CDR1 MNHNY and CDR2 SVGAGI come from the germline V gene (reference sequence). V shed 4 bases and J shed 7 bases, with 8 bases lying between them. This CDR3 spans 13 amino acids.

This clone came up once. The J gene is TRBJ2-3, the V gene TRBV6-5; TRBD1 matches at 10 bases. V trimming: 6 bases; J trimming: 5 bases; junction bases outside the gene matches: 5. Germline assignment: CDR1 MNHEY and CDR2 SVGAGI. CDR3 size: 14 residues. The chain's CDR3 is CASSWTGGQDTQYF. Written as DNA, the CDR3 is TGTGCCAGCAGCTGGACAGGGGGGCAAGATACGCAGTATTTT.

The chain uses TRBV30 and TRBJ2-2; 7 bases map to TRBD1. CDR3 length: 15 residues. The germline V gene has CDR1 GTSNPN and CDR2 SVGIG (reference sequence). The V and J ends lost 4 bases and 4 bases, in that order; junction bases with no gene match: 9. The DNA for the CDR3 is TGTGCCTGGATAATTTCAGGGGGACGCACCGGGGAGCTGTTTTTT. Its protein product is CAWIISGGRTGELFF.

The chain combines TRBV15 with TRBJ1-4; TRBD1 agrees at 7 bases. Germline CDR1 reads LNHNV; CDR2 reads YYDKDF (reference sequence). The CDR3 is made up of 16 amino acids. V shed 4 bases and J 4 bases; nucleotides not matched to a gene: 9. CDR3 sequence: CATSTDRAQGNEKLFF. The CDR3 coding sequence is TGTGCCACCAGCACCGACAGGGCACAGGGTAATGAAAAACTGTTTTTT.

The V gene is TRBV5-1, the J gene TRBJ2-3, with 8 positions matching TRBD2. Per germline, CDR1 SGHRS and CDR2 YFSETQ. This CDR3 is built from 15 residues. Unmatched junction bases numbered 7, after V lost 4 bases and J lost 3 bases. In DNA, the CDR3 is TGCGCCAGCAGCATCGGGACTAGGGGAACAGATACGCAGTATTTT. This sequence encodes CASSIGTRGTDTQYF.

V usage is TRBV7-9 and J usage is TRBJ2-1; 8 bases agree with TRBD2. This CDR3 has 15 residues. The germline CDR1 and CDR2 sequences are SEHNR and FQNEAQ (reference sequence). With V trimmed by 5 bases and J by 7 bases, 10 bases remained unmatched. CDR3 bases: TGTGCCAGCAGCGTTGACCCGGGAGGGAGGAATGAGCAGTTCTTC. Protein sequence: CASSVDPGGRNEQFF.

The J gene is TRBJ1-1, the V gene TRBV19; 7 positions agree with TRBD1. The CDR3 has 12 amino acids. Germline assignment: CDR1 LNHDA and CDR2 SQIVND (reference sequence). Trimming cost V 4 bases and J 11 bases; bases outside gene matches: 7. The CDR3 DNA reads as TGTGCCAGTAGTACCTCTTCAGGGGGGGCTTTCTTT. The encoded protein is CASSTSSGGAFF.

In its sample, this clone was seen a few times. The chain joins TRBV10-3 to TRBJ2-5; 16 nucleotides agree with TRBD2. Germline trimming cut 2 bases from V and 5 bases from J; bases unmatched to any gene: 5. CDR3 size: 17 residues. The V gene's germline CDR1 is ENHRY and CDR2 SYGVKD. The CDR3 sequence: CAISEGGLAGGPETQYF. The CDR3 DNA follows: TGTGCCATCAGTGAGGGGGGACTAGCGGGGGGGCCTGAGACCCAGTACTTC.

V gene TRBV5-5 combines with J gene TRBJ2-3; TRBD1 aligns across 8 bases. CDR1 SGHKS and CDR2 YYEKEE come from the germline V gene (reference sequence). J was trimmed by 3 bases and V by 7 bases; bases with no gene match: 7. The CDR3 has 14 amino acids. For the CDR3, the DNA is TGTGCCAGCGAAGGCAGGGGGCGGACAGATACGCAGTATTTT. Translating gives CASEGRGRTDTQYF. The whole variable domain, filled in from reference TRBV5-5 and TRBJ2-3, reads DAGVTQSPTHLIKTRGQQVTLRCSPISGHKSVSWYQQVLGQGPQFIFQYYEKEERGRGNFPDRFSARQFPNYSSELNVNALLLGDSALYLCASEGRGRTDTQYFGPGTRLTVL.

CDR3 region: CASSPQGREKLFF. CDR3 nucleotide sequence: TGTGCCAGCAGCCCTCAGGGTCGTGAAAAACTGTTTTTT. The rearrangement links TRBV11-3 to TRBJ1-4; the D gene is possibly TRBD1 (5 bases). Looked up from germline, CDR1 is SGHNT and CDR2 is YENEEA. The CDR3 sequence is 13 residues long. The V gene lost 5 bases and the J gene lost 7 bases, with 11 bases spanning the gap. The full variable domain, with the rest looked up from reference TRBV11-3 and TRBJ1-4, is EAGVVQSPRYKIIEKKQPVAFWCNPISGHNTLYWYLQNLGQGPELLIRYENEEAVDDSQLPKDRFSAERLKGVDSTLKIQPAELGDSAVYLCASSPQGREKLFFGSGTQLSVL.

The chain combines TRBV5-6 with TRBJ2-7, with TRBD2 identical over 13 bases. Trimming cost V 2 bases and J 6 bases; bases outside gene matches: 5. CDR3 size: 15 residues. In germline, CDR1 is SGHDT, CDR2 YYEEEE. CDR3 bases: TGTGCCAGCAGCTTCGGGACTAGCGGGGCGAGCGAGCAGTACTTC. Residues: CASSFGTSGASEQYF.

The chain is built from TRBV7-2 and TRBJ1-5, with 8 nucleotides matching TRBD1. The CDR3 totals 15 residues. V lost 1 base to trimming and J lost 3 bases; unmatched junction nucleotides: 2. The germline V gene has CDR1 SGHTA and CDR2 FQGNSA. CDR3 nucleotides: TGTGCCAGCAGCTTAGACAGGGGGGCCAATCAGCCCCAGCATTTT. This sequence encodes CASSLDRGANQPQHF.

This chain links TRBV28 with TRBJ2-7; TRBD1 agrees at 8 bases. V shed 4 bases, J shed 2 bases, and the junction held 16 bases outside the gene matches. Germline-derived CDR1 and CDR2 are MDHEN and SYDVKM. The CDR3 covers 18 residues. This chain's CDR3 is CASSSHGSGQDPPYEQYF. CDR3 nucleotide sequence: TGTGCCAGCAGTTCTCACGGATCGGGACAGGACCCCCCCTACGAGCAGTACTTC.

This clone has just one count. This rearrangement joins TRBV30 to TRBJ2-7; no clear D gene. The CDR3 sequence is 12 residues long. V shed 1 base and J shed 1 base, with 5 bases lying between them. Germline V gene lookup returns CDR1 GTSNPN and CDR2 SVGIG (reference sequence). The CDR3 here is CAWSAASYEQYF. Here the CDR3 DNA reads TGTGCCTGGAGTGCTGCGTCCTACGAGCAGTACTTC.

The chain recombines TRBV29-1 with TRBJ2-7, with TRBD2 identical over 9 bases. The length of the CDR3 is 15 residues. Germline V gene data show CDR1 as SQVTM and CDR2 as ANQGSEA. The trim removed 3 bases at V and 6 bases at J, leaving 12 bases unmatched. In DNA form, the CDR3 reads TGCAGCGTTGAGGGGGGAGCTAGCGGGAATACCGAGCAGTACTTC. This codes for CSVEGGASGNTEQYF.

In this sample, this clone turned up once. The chain has TRBV18 and TRBJ2-1; tentative D call: TRBD2 (7 bases). CDR1 KGHSH and CDR2 LQKENI come from the germline V gene. V gave up 6 bases and J gave up 7 bases, with 13 bases separating them. This CDR3 is 13 amino acids long. This CDR3 reads CASSPGGLNEQFF. DNA of the CDR3: TGTGCCAGCTCCCCCGGGGGGCTTAATGAGCAGTTCTTC.

The genes are TRBV11-3 and TRBJ2-7, with 8 bases identical to TRBD2. Germline CDR1 SGHNT, CDR2 YENEEA. Losses at the gene ends were 5 bases for V and 5 bases for J; bases not matched to a gene: 8. The CDR3 runs 14 residues. The CDR3 DNA sequence: TGTGCCAGCAGCATTAGCGGGGAGGAGAACGAGCAGTACTTC. It yields the protein CASSISGEENEQYF.

The V call is TRBV6-6, the J call TRBJ2-5, with a weak D call TRBD2 (6 bases). Trimming shortened V by 0 bases and J by 4 bases, and 15 bases separated the two germline ends. Germline V lookup: CDR1 MNHNY, CDR2 SVGAGI (reference sequence). This CDR3 has 16 residues. CDR3 amino acids: CASSYSGWEARETQYF. DNA for the CDR3: TGTGCCAGCAGTTACTCAGGGTGGGAGGCGAGAGAGACCCAGTACTTC.